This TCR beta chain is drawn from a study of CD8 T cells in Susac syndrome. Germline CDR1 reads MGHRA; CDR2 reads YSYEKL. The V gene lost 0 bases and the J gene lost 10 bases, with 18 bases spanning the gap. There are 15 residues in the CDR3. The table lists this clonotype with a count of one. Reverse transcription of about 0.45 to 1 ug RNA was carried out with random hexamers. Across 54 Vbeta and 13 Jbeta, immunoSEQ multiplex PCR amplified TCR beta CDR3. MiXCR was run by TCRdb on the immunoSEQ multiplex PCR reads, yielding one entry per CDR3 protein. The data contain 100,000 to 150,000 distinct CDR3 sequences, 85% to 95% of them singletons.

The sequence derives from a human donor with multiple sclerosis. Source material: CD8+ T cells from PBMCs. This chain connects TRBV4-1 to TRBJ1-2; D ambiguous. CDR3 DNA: TGCGCCAGCAGCCAAGATCGGGCCTCTACCCGGGACTACACCTTC. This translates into CASSQDRASTRDYTF.